A selection of T cell receptor beta chains follows, all from one sample in a study of T cells in Graves' hyperthyroidism and ophthalmopathy. TCRdb redid the calling of the multiplex PCR reads with MiXCR, one entry per CDR3 protein. The sample holds roughly 200,000 distinct CDR3 sequences, 15% to 20% seen once. Sample: blood. The source is a man aged 35 to 55 with Graves' hyperthyroidism. Each CDR3 is given with its conserved first and last residue. Fields, in order: CDR3 protein, clone size, V gene, J gene. Clone size is given for some rows only: seen once, a few or many times, or a class if the clone is expanded.

cdr3_aa: CASSPETRNGYTF
clone_size: .
v_call: TRBV18
j_call: TRBJ1-2

cdr3_aa: CASSIGRPQETQYF
clone_size: .
v_call: TRBV19
j_call: TRBJ2-5

cdr3_aa: CASSAPGQGAHEQYF
clone_size: .
v_call: TRBV7-9
j_call: TRBJ2-7

cdr3_aa: CSARRLRGTDTQYF
clone_size: .
v_call: TRBV20-1
j_call: TRBJ2-3

cdr3_aa: CASSSDGYSYEQYF
clone_size: many
v_call: TRBV11-1
j_call: TRBJ2-7

cdr3_aa: CASSSSGDSETQYF
clone_size: many
v_call: TRBV7-3
j_call: TRBJ2-5

cdr3_aa: CASRLSGANVLTF
clone_size: many
v_call: TRBV7-9
j_call: TRBJ2-6

cdr3_aa: CASSGTSGGETQYF
clone_size: once
v_call: TRBV6-2/TRBV6-3
j_call: TRBJ2-5

cdr3_aa: CASSSEPGHWAFF
clone_size: many
v_call: TRBV7-2
j_call: TRBJ1-1

cdr3_aa: CASSKGQGANSPLHF
clone_size: few
v_call: TRBV28
j_call: TRBJ1-6

cdr3_aa: CASSPRDRLNNEQFF
clone_size: many
v_call: TRBV3-1
j_call: TRBJ2-1

cdr3_aa: CASSGTGVESPLHF
clone_size: few
v_call: TRBV10-1
j_call: TRBJ1-6

cdr3_aa: CASSAEKGEQYF
clone_size: many
v_call: TRBV9
j_call: TRBJ2-7

cdr3_aa: CASSLTKNTEAFF
clone_size: many
v_call: TRBV7-2
j_call: TRBJ1-1

cdr3_aa: CSARGETDTQYF
clone_size: many
v_call: TRBV20-1
j_call: TRBJ2-3

cdr3_aa: CSADYYGYTF
clone_size: many
v_call: TRBV20-1
j_call: TRBJ1-2

cdr3_aa: CASSLAGWDTEAFF
clone_size: .
v_call: TRBV7-9
j_call: TRBJ1-1

cdr3_aa: CASSQEWGDDTEAFF
clone_size: few
v_call: TRBV3-2
j_call: TRBJ1-1

cdr3_aa: CASSLSGQGYNEQFF
clone_size: few
v_call: TRBV5-8
j_call: TRBJ2-1

cdr3_aa: CASSLDRGQEQFF
clone_size: many
v_call: TRBV7-9
j_call: TRBJ2-1

cdr3_aa: CASSFRPSQETQYF
clone_size: many
v_call: TRBV13
j_call: TRBJ2-5

cdr3_aa: CASRVKTEGLNSPLHF
clone_size: .
v_call: TRBV5-4
j_call: TRBJ1-6

cdr3_aa: CASSRRGRLPTGNTIYF
clone_size: .
v_call: TRBV7-6
j_call: TRBJ1-3

cdr3_aa: CASSTGAPYEQYF
clone_size: many
v_call: TRBV11-3
j_call: TRBJ2-7

cdr3_aa: CASSPQPSIAYNEQFF
clone_size: .
v_call: TRBV19
j_call: TRBJ2-1

cdr3_aa: CASSLGWAGPNSPLHF
clone_size: many
v_call: TRBV11-2
j_call: TRBJ1-6

cdr3_aa: CASSLRGSQETQYF
clone_size: many
v_call: TRBV5-1
j_call: TRBJ2-5

cdr3_aa: CASSPAERSDTQYF
clone_size: many
v_call: TRBV27
j_call: TRBJ2-3